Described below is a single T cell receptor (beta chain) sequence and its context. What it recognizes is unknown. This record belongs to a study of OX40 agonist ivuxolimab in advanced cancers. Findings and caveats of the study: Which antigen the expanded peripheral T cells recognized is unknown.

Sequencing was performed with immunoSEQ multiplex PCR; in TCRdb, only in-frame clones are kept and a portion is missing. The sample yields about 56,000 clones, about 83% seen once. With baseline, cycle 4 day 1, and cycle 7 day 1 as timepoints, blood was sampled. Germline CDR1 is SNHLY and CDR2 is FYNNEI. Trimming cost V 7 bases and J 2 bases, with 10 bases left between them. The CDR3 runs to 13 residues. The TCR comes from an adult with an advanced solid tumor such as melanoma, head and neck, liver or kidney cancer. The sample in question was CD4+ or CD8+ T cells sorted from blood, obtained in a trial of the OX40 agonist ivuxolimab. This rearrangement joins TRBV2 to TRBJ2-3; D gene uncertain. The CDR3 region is CASTSLSTDTQYF. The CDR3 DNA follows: TGTGCCAGCACTTCTCTCTCCACAGATACGCAGTATTTT.